This T cell receptor beta chain is from a study of T cell responses to AZD1222 COVID-19 vaccine. Study-wide results and caveats: Repertoires were sampled only after the peak T cell response.

Assay: immunoSEQ multiplex PCR; the TCRdb copy retains only in-frame clones and omits some. The table shows about 91,000 clones, with around nine tenths occurring only once. A few counts support this clone. The antigen is not known. This receptor was taken from an adult in good health. Sequencing was performed on peripheral blood, taken on day 0 of AZD1222 vaccination.

CDR3 in amino acids: CATSDFKGDEAFF. The CDR3 nucleotides read TGTGCCACCAGTGATTTCAAGGGAGACGAAGCTTTCTTT. The chain uses TRBV24-1 and TRBJ1-1; the D is unclear. This CDR3 spans 13 amino acids. V lost 1 base, J lost 8 bases, and 10 bases lay in between. From germline, CDR1 is KGHDR and CDR2 SFDVKD.